The rows below give T cell receptor beta chains drawn from one sample of a study of blood T cell repertoires in COVID-19. Produced via immunoSEQ multiplex PCR; TCRdb's table is partial and in-frame only. The sample yields some 47,000 clones, around 87% seen once. Material for sequencing was peripheral blood. These receptor sequences come from an elderly woman in a cohort sampled during active or convalescent COVID-19. The CDR3 runs from the conserved cysteine through the conserved F or W. The order of the fields is J gene, V gene, D gene, clone size, CDR3 protein, CDR3 DNA. The D gene is left open where the match is weak. The size entry is marked missing in some rows and otherwise reads once, few, many or a size class.

>TRBJ1-6|TRBV6-6|TRBD1|-
CASSRGGTGNSPLHF
TGTGCCAGCAGTAGGGGTGGGACAGGTAATTCACCCCTCCACTTT
>TRBJ1-1|TRBV10-3|TRBD1|-
CAISETGAGAEAFF
TGTGCCATCAGTGAAACAGGGGCCGGGGCTGAAGCTTTCTTT
>TRBJ1-1|TRBV7-9|-|once
CASSLRAGVLNTEAFF
TGTGCCAGCAGCTTGAGAGCGGGGGTTTTGAACACTGAAGCTTTCTTT
>TRBJ1-3|TRBV5-8|-|-
CASSPGPPGNTIYF
TGTGCCAGCAGCCCTGGGCCCCCGGGAAACACCATATATTTT
>TRBJ2-7|TRBV7-9|-|-
CASSLGRSEQYF
TGTGCCAGCAGCTTAGGCAGGTCCGAGCAGTACTTC
>TRBJ2-5|TRBV3-1/TRBV3-2|TRBD2|-
CASSQLRAGVETQYF
TGTGCCAGCAGCCAACTACGAGCGGGAGTAGAGACCCAGTACTTC
>TRBJ1-1|TRBV5-1|-|-
CASSLVPGPDTEAFF
TGCGCCAGCAGCTTGGTACCGGGTCCGGACACTGAAGCTTTCTTT
>TRBJ2-7|TRBV11-3|-|-
CASSFHLSSYEQYF
TGTGCCAGCAGCTTCCACCTGAGCTCCTACGAGCAGTACTTC
>TRBJ2-1|TRBV10-3|-|-
CAISDGINNEQFF
TGTGCCATCAGTGACGGGATCAACAATGAGCAGTTCTTC
>TRBJ2-6|TRBV27|TRBD1|-
CASSLDRAGANVLTF
TGTGCCAGCAGTCTGGACAGGGCTGGGGCCAACGTCCTGACTTTC
>TRBJ2-7|TRBV13|TRBD1|-
CASSWDSYEQYF
TGTGCCAGCAGCTGGGACAGCTACGAGCAGTACTTC
>TRBJ2-1|TRBV30|TRBD2|-
CAWTTGTSSYNEQFF
TGTGCCTGGACAACCGGGACTAGCTCCTACAATGAGCAGTTCTTC
>TRBJ2-3|TRBV4-1|TRBD2|-
CASSQDPSGRSHF
TGCGCCAGCAGCCAAGATCCAAGCGGGAGATCGCATTTT
>TRBJ2-5|TRBV7-9|TRBD2|few
CASSYTWTSQVETQYF
TGTGCCAGCAGCTATACTTGGACTAGTCAGGTGGAGACCCAGTACTTC
>TRBJ1-1|TRBV5-6|-|-
CASSRTGLDTEAFF
TGTGCCAGCAGCCGTACAGGGTTGGACACTGAAGCTTTCTTT
>TRBJ2-7|TRBV3-1/TRBV3-2|TRBD2|once
CASSHQLAGAYEQYF
TGTGCCAGCAGCCACCAACTAGCGGGAGCCTACGAGCAGTACTTC
>TRBJ1-2|TRBV3-1/TRBV3-2|-|-
CASSQDPQGYGYTF
TGTGCCAGCAGCCAAGACCCACAGGGCTATGGCTACACCTTC
>TRBJ2-2|TRBV9|-|-
CASSGIAPGELFF
TGTGCCAGCAGCGGAATAGCGCCCGGGGAGCTGTTTTTT
>TRBJ2-5|TRBV7-9|TRBD2|few
CASRASGRKETQYF
TGTGCAAGCAGAGCTAGCGGGAGAAAAGAGACCCAGTACTTC
>TRBJ2-2|TRBV4-3|-|-
CASSQGGGTGELFF
TGCGCCAGCAGCCAAGGCGGTGGGACCGGGGAGCTGTTTTTT
>TRBJ1-2|TRBV2|TRBD1|-
CASRRDSQNYGYTF
TGTGCCAGCAGGCGGGACAGCCAAAACTATGGCTACACCTTC
>TRBJ2-7|TRBV7-9|TRBD2|-
CASSLTSGSYEQYF
TGTGCCAGCAGCTTGACTAGCGGGAGCTACGAGCAGTACTTC
>TRBJ1-1|TRBV10-3|-|-
CAISAGVNTEAFF
TGTGCCATCAGTGCAGGGGTGAACACTGAAGCTTTCTTT
>TRBJ2-7|TRBV25-1|TRBD1|-
CASSREWDREDEQYF
TGTGCCAGCAGTAGGGAGTGGGACAGGGAGGACGAGCAGTACTTC
>TRBJ2-1|TRBV6-5|TRBD2|-
CASRGLAGVYNEQFF
TGTGCCAGCAGGGGACTAGCGGGAGTATACAATGAGCAGTTCTTC
>TRBJ1-3|TRBV6-6|-|-
CASSYIRGIGNTIYF
TGTGCCAGCAGTTACATACGGGGGATTGGAAACACCATATATTTT
>TRBJ1-2|TRBV6-5|TRBD1|-
CASSFLGQGAGGYTF
TGTGCCAGCAGTTTCCTAGGACAGGGGGCGGGTGGCTACACCTTC
>TRBJ2-1|TRBV7-3|-|-
CASSRGTVNEQFF
TGTGCCAGCAGCCGGGGGACGGTCAATGAGCAGTTCTTC
>TRBJ2-2|TRBV9|TRBD1|-
CASSVRQGEGELFF
TGTGCCAGCAGCGTAAGACAGGGGGAAGGGGAGCTGTTTTTT
>TRBJ1-2|TRBV5-5|TRBD1|once
CASSSGQGRPKYYGYTF
TGTGCCAGCAGCTCCGGACAGGGGCGCCCCAAATACTATGGCTACACCTTC
>TRBJ2-7|TRBV2|TRBD2|-
CASSDTSGGSYEQYF
TGTGCCAGCAGTGATACTAGCGGGGGGTCCTACGAGCAGTACTTC
>TRBJ1-1|TRBV29-1|-|-
CSVRGGIEAFF
TGCAGCGTGCGGGGGGGGATTGAAGCTTTCTTT
>TRBJ1-2|TRBV6-1|-|-
CASSSTPGNYGYTF
TGTGCCAGCAGTTCAACTCCGGGGAACTATGGCTACACCTTC
>TRBJ1-2|TRBV29-1|-|-
CSALPTGSYGYTF
TGCAGCGCCTTACCTACAGGGAGCTATGGCTACACCTTC
>TRBJ2-5|TRBV12-2|-|-
CASRLILRTLNLQETQYF
TGTGCAAGTCGCCTTATCCTTCGTACCTTAAACCTACAAGAGACCCAGTACTTC
>TRBJ1-6|TRBV5-4|TRBD1|once
CASSLAPGQGGYSPLHF
TGTGCCAGCAGCTTGGCTCCGGGACAGGGCGGTTATTCACCCCTCCACTTT
>TRBJ2-1|TRBV7-2|TRBD2|-
CASTRSVAGVNEQFF
TGTGCCAGCACCCGGTCAGTAGCGGGGGTGAATGAGCAGTTCTTC